A selection of T cell receptor beta chains follows, all from one sample in a study of T cells after yellow fever vaccination. TCRdb reprocessed the 5' RACE reads with MiXCR, giving one entry per CDR3 protein. The sample lists just over 250,000 distinct CDR3 sequences; about 5.2% were seen once. Material: CD4+ T cells sorted from PBMCs, obtained on the day of the yellow fever booster vaccination. These receptors were collected from a man aged 18 to 29 who received the YFV17D yellow fever vaccine. Both conserved end residues are part of each CDR3. A D gene is named only where the DNA matches it firmly. Clone size, where shown, is once, few, many, or a class for clones that have expanded.

j_call clone_size v_call d_call cdr3_nt cdr3_aa
TRBJ2-3 . TRBV6-6 TRBD2 TGTGCCAGCAGAACTAGCGCAAGCACAGATACGCAGTATTTT CASRTSASTDTQYF
TRBJ1-1 many TRBV27 . TGTGCCAGCGGCGCGTCCGCTGAAGCTTTCTTT CASGASAEAFF
TRBJ2-3 many TRBV29-1 . TGCAGCGTTGACAGGGTCGGTGGCACAGATACGCAGTATTTT CSVDRVGGTDTQYF
TRBJ2-7 many TRBV4-1 . TGCGCCAGCAGCCCTCTTTGGCGGGGATCCTACGAGCAGTACTTC CASSPLWRGSYEQYF
TRBJ2-7 . TRBV7-9 TRBD1 TGTGCCAGCAGCTCCGACAGGGTCGACTACGAGCAGTACTTC CASSSDRVDYEQYF
TRBJ2-1 . TRBV7-2 TRBD2 TGTGCCAGCAGCTTAGCGGGTAGCGGGGGGACTTACAATGAGCAGTTCTTC CASSLAGSGGTYNEQFF
TRBJ2-7 many TRBV4-2 TRBD1 TGTGCCAGCAGCCAAGATAGGGGACAGTTCTACGAGCAGTACTTC CASSQDRGQFYEQYF
TRBJ1-1 few TRBV5-6 . TGTGCCAGCAACCGGGCGGGGGGGACTGAAGCTTTCTTT CASNRAGGTEAFF
TRBJ1-1 many TRBV4-1 . TGCGCCAGCAGCCGCTCGGACAGAATGAACACTGAAGCTTTCTTT CASSRSDRMNTEAFF
TRBJ2-3 few TRBV29-1 . TGCAGCGTTGCCGACGGGGTGGGCGATACGCAGTATTTT CSVADGVGDTQYF
TRBJ2-7 few TRBV7-2 TRBD1 TGTGCCAGCAGCTTAGTTGGGACAGGGGGCCACGAGCAGTACTTC CASSLVGTGGHEQYF
TRBJ2-5 . TRBV20-1 TRBD2 TGCAGTGCCCCTAGCGGGGGGTGGGAGACCCAGTACTTC CSAPSGGWETQYF
TRBJ1-5 few TRBV1 . TGCACCAGCAGCCAAGTTGGGGAAGAAGATAGCAATCAGCCCCAGCATTTT CTSSQVGEEDSNQPQHF
TRBJ2-1 many TRBV6-5 TRBD2 TGTGCCAGCAGATACAGGGCGGGGGGGTCGAATGAGCAGTTCTTC CASRYRAGGSNEQFF
TRBJ2-5 . TRBV6-2/TRBV6-3 . TGTGCCACCGTCGAAGGGGGGGAAGAGACCCAGTACTTC CATVEGGEETQYF
TRBJ1-6 few TRBV7-2 . TGTGCCAGCAGCCTAGCAGCGAGCTCCTATAATTCACCCCTCCACTTT CASSLAASSYNSPLHF
TRBJ2-7 many TRBV7-2 . TGTGCCAGCAGCTTAAACGTCGGGCTTCCTCCCGAGCAGTACTTC CASSLNVGLPPEQYF
TRBJ1-5 . TRBV2 . TGTGCCAGCAAGACGGACGGAGGAGAGAATCAGCCCCAGCATTTT CASKTDGGENQPQHF
TRBJ2-5 many TRBV7-6 . TGTGCCAGCAGCTCACCCTACAGAAGCCAAGAGACCCAGTACTTC CASSSPYRSQETQYF
TRBJ2-3 few TRBV9 . TGTGCCAGCAGCGTAGTGGGGGGTGTGGAAGATACGCAGTATTTT CASSVVGGVEDTQYF
TRBJ1-5 many TRBV4-1 TRBD1 TGCGCCAGCAGCCAAGGCCCGGGACAGGGAGGGCAGCCCCAGCATTTT CASSQGPGQGGQPQHF
TRBJ2-3 many TRBV12-3/TRBV12-4 TRBD2 TGTGCCAGCAGTTTGGGTAGCGGGGGGGCTGGTGGGACAGATACGCAGTATTTT CASSLGSGGAGGTDTQYF
TRBJ1-2 . TRBV6-5 . TGTGCCAGCAGGCAATGGGGTGGCTACACCTTC CASRQWGGYTF
TRBJ1-6 many TRBV6-5 . TGTGCCAGCAGTCAACAAGAAAATTCACCCCTCCACTTT CASSQQENSPLHF
TRBJ2-2 . TRBV2 . TGTGCCAGCACACAGGGAAGAACCGGGGAGCTGTTTTTT CASTQGRTGELFF
TRBJ2-4 few TRBV6-2/TRBV6-3 . TGTGCCAGCAGCCCGGACTCTCCGGCGGCCAAAAACATTCAGTACTTC CASSPDSPAAKNIQYF
TRBJ2-7 . TRBV6-6 . TGTGCCAGCAGTTACTCGACGACCCCTCTACTGGGCGAGCAGTACTTC CASSYSTTPLLGEQYF
TRBJ2-1 many TRBV12-3/TRBV12-4 . TGTGCCAGCAGTTTCGGGTCCTCTGTGACCCAGTTCTTC CASSFGSSVTQFF
TRBJ2-3 many TRBV9 . TGTGCCAGCAGCGTAAAACAGGGCACAGATACGCAGTATTTT CASSVKQGTDTQYF
TRBJ2-1 few TRBV7-2 TRBD1 TGTGCCAGCAGCTTAACCAGGGACAGGGGGCAGTTCGAGCAGTTCTTC CASSLTRDRGQFEQFF
TRBJ1-6 . TRBV6-6 . TGTGCCAGCAGCGCCGTTGGGGGTAATTCACCCCTCCACTTT CASSAVGGNSPLHF
TRBJ1-6 few TRBV7-2 . TGTGCCAGCAGCCTATCGGGAGGGTTCTATAATTCACCCCTCCACTTT CASSLSGGFYNSPLHF
TRBJ1-5 . TRBV20-1 . TGCAGTGCTCTAAACCAAGTCCAGGGATATCAGCCCCAGCATTTT CSALNQVQGYQPQHF
TRBJ2-2 . TRBV7-9 TRBD2 TGTGCCAGCAGCTTAACAGCGGGGGCCTCGAACACCGGGGAGCTGTTTTTT CASSLTAGASNTGELFF
TRBJ2-1 many TRBV7-2 TRBD2 TGTGCCAGCAGCTGGGAGGGGAGGAATGAGCAGTTCTTC CASSWEGRNEQFF
TRBJ1-6 few TRBV28 . TGTGCCAGCAGTTTAGTCCCGACAGTTAATTCACCCCTCCACTTT CASSLVPTVNSPLHF
TRBJ1-3 . TRBV2 . TGTGCCAGCAGTGAAAGTTGGTACTCTGGAAACACCATATATTTT CASSESWYSGNTIYF
TRBJ1-1 few TRBV18 . TGTGCCAGCTCACCGGTTCAGGGAAACACTGAAGCTTTCTTT CASSPVQGNTEAFF
TRBJ2-5 many TRBV4-3 . TGCGCCAGCAGCCAAGAGGCTAGGGGAGAGGAGACCCAGTACTTC CASSQEARGEETQYF
TRBJ2-1 few TRBV6-2/TRBV6-3 TRBD2 TGTGCCAGCACCTCAGGCGGGGGTGAGCAGTTCTTC CASTSGGGEQFF
TRBJ2-1 . TRBV28 TRBD2 TGTGCCAGCAGTTTATGGGGCCGGGGGGGGTTCTACAATGAGCAGTTCTTC CASSLWGRGGFYNEQFF
TRBJ2-1 few TRBV4-3 . TGCGCCAGCAGCCAGGATCGACTATTTGAGCAGTTCTTC CASSQDRLFEQFF
TRBJ2-3 . TRBV24-1 . TGTGCCACCAGTGATCCCCCACCAGATACGCAGTATTTT CATSDPPPDTQYF